The rows below give T cell receptor beta chains drawn from one sample of a study of cytotoxic CD8 clonotypes in ibrutinib-treated CLL. Using immunoSEQ multiplex PCR, the repertoire was profiled, and TCRdb retains in-frame clones only, with some absent. The repertoire has fewer than 300,000 clones, 65% to 85% of them found once; the top ten carry about 5.8%. The material was PBMCs, obtained at disease progression, from a patient treated with ibrutinib. The receptor set was obtained from a human donor with chronic lymphocytic leukemia. The CDR3 runs from the conserved cysteine through the conserved F or W. The order of the fields is V gene, J gene, D gene, clone size, CDR3 DNA, CDR3 protein. D genes are given only for firm matches. Clone size is stated in some rows and not others, as once, few, many or a class when expanded.

TRBV28	TRBJ2-7	TRBD2	-	TGTGCCAGCAGTCCTCTTCTTCTAGCGGGAGCGACTTACGAGCAGTACTTC	CASSPLLLAGATYEQYF
TRBV6-5	TRBJ1-2	-	-	TGTGCCAGCAGTTACGACGGCTATGGCTACACCTTC	CASSYDGYGYTF
TRBV5-1	TRBJ2-7	-	-	TGCGCCAGCAGCTTGGCAGGGACGGATACCTACGAGCAGTACTTC	CASSLAGTDTYEQYF
TRBV7-9	TRBJ2-1	-	-	TGTGCCAGCAGCCTCGAAGTCGCCTACAATGAGCAGTTCTTC	CASSLEVAYNEQFF
TRBV7-2	TRBJ2-5	TRBD1	-	TGTGCCAGCAGCGAGGGACAGGGGACGCAGACCCAGTACTTC	CASSEGQGTQTQYF
TRBV11-2	TRBJ2-5	TRBD2	-	TGTGCCAGCAGACTGGGGCGGGGGCAAGAGACCCAGTACTTC	CASRLGRGQETQYF
TRBV27	TRBJ2-1	TRBD2	-	TGTGCCAGCAGACTAACTAGCGGGCCCTACAATGAGCAGTTCTTC	CASRLTSGPYNEQFF
TRBV6-4	TRBJ2-5	TRBD1	-	TGTGCCAGCAGTGTCGACAGGGGAGAGACCCAGTACTTC	CASSVDRGETQYF
TRBV28	TRBJ2-1	TRBD2	few	TGTGCCAGCAGTTTACGGACTAGCAACGATGAGCAGTTCTTC	CASSLRTSNDEQFF
TRBV10-3	TRBJ2-7	TRBD2	-	TGTGCCATAGGCTCGACTAGCGGGAGCTCGGGGGAGCAGTACTTC	CAIGSTSGSSGEQYF
TRBV28	TRBJ2-2	TRBD1	-	TGTGCCAGCAGTCCCACCGGGACAGGGGCCTCGAACACCGGGGAGCTGTTTTTT	CASSPTGTGASNTGELFF
TRBV5-1	TRBJ2-5	TRBD1	-	TGCGCCAGCAGCCCCGGACAGGGGCAAGAGACCCAGTACTTC	CASSPGQGQETQYF
TRBV9	TRBJ2-3	-	once	TGTGCCAGCAGCGTAGTCAGAAGGGCTGGGGGCACAGATACGCAGTATTTT	CASSVVRRAGGTDTQYF
TRBV29-1	TRBJ2-1	-	-	TGCAGCGTTGTCCCCGGGCTCGACAATGAGCAGTTCTTC	CSVVPGLDNEQFF
TRBV29-1	TRBJ1-1	TRBD1	-	TGCAGCGTTGAGAGGGACAGGGTGGGCACTGAAGCTTTCTTT	CSVERDRVGTEAFF
TRBV5-1	TRBJ2-7	-	-	TGCGCCAGCAGCTTGGGCGGCGGGGTATTTGGGGTCTCCCACGAGCAGTACTTC	CASSLGGGVFGVSHEQYF
TRBV25-1	TRBJ2-1	-	-	TGTGCCAGCAGTGATGCCCGACAGAGAAACAATGAGCAGTTCTTC	CASSDARQRNNEQFF
TRBV10-3	TRBJ2-7	TRBD1	-	TGTGCCATCAAGAGGGACAGCACCTACGAGCAGTACTTC	CAIKRDSTYEQYF
TRBV27	TRBJ1-5	TRBD1	-	TGTGCCAGCAGTAACAGGGGGGGCAGCAATCAGCCCCAGCATTTT	CASSNRGGSNQPQHF
TRBV6-6	TRBJ2-1	-	-	TGTGCCAGCTGTCGCGGGATTCCCGATGAGCAGTTCTTC	CASCRGIPDEQFF
TRBV5-6	TRBJ2-7	TRBD1	-	TGTGCCAGCAGCACGGACAGGGGCTCCTACGAGCAGTACTTC	CASSTDRGSYEQYF
TRBV6-5	TRBJ1-2	-	few	TGTGCCAGCAGTTACACGAAGACAGGCCGGGTTGGCTACACCTTC	CASSYTKTGRVGYTF
TRBV7-8	TRBJ2-2	-	-	TGTGCCAGCAGCCCAGCGGCAGGGGAGCTGTTTTTT	CASSPAAGELFF
TRBV18	TRBJ2-7	TRBD1	-	TGTGCCAGCTCAAAAACAGGGGGCGGGGAGCAGTACTTC	CASSKTGGGEQYF
TRBV4-1	TRBJ2-1	TRBD2	-	TGCGCCAGCAGCCGCCAACCGGGACTAGCGGGATACAATGAGCAGTTCTTC	CASSRQPGLAGYNEQFF
TRBV7-2	TRBJ1-2	-	-	TGTGCCAGCAGATCACCCGGGGTTTTCTATGGCTACACCTTC	CASRSPGVFYGYTF
TRBV9	TRBJ2-5	TRBD2	-	TGTGCCAGCAGCGGGACTAGTCTACTAGTGGAAGAGACCCAGTACTTC	CASSGTSLLVEETQYF
TRBV27	TRBJ2-1	TRBD1	-	TGTGCCAGCAGTCCTCCGGGACAGGGGGCTTTCGGATCCTACAATGAGCAGTTCTTC	CASSPPGQGAFGSYNEQFF
TRBV28	TRBJ2-3	-	-	TGTGCCAGCAGTTTGGGCAGGGAGGCAGATACGCAGTATTTT	CASSLGREADTQYF
TRBV9	TRBJ2-6	-	few	TGTGCCAGCAGCGTAGGGAGGCCTGGGGCCAACGTCCTGACTTTC	CASSVGRPGANVLTF
TRBV5-1	TRBJ2-1	TRBD1	-	TGCGCCAGCAAACCCTCCGGGACAGGAGGAACGGGCTCCTACAATGAGCAGTTCTTC	CASKPSGTGGTGSYNEQFF
TRBV29-1	TRBJ2-2	-	-	TGCAGCGTGAGGAGCGTGGGGACCGGGGAGCTGTTTTTT	CSVRSVGTGELFF
TRBV28	TRBJ1-5	-	-	TGTGCCAGCAGTTTTCCAGGACAAGACCCGGTAGTTAATCAGCCCCAGCATTTT	CASSFPGQDPVVNQPQHF
TRBV10-3	TRBJ1-6	TRBD1	-	TGTGCCATCAGTGAGGGACAGGGGGCCACTAATTCACCCCTCCACTTT	CAISEGQGATNSPLHF
TRBV4-1	TRBJ2-4	-	-	TGCGCCAGCAGCCAATCATGGACTATCGGGAACATTCAGTACTTC	CASSQSWTIGNIQYF
TRBV19	TRBJ2-5	-	-	TGTGCCAGTATCCAACGCCCAGACCTTCCCGAGGAGACCCAGTACTTC	CASIQRPDLPEETQYF
TRBV5-5	TRBJ1-2	-	-	TGTGCCAGCACCGTATATGGGCCGAAAGGCTACACCTTC	CASTVYGPKGYTF
TRBV5-1	TRBJ2-1	-	-	TGCGCCAGCAGCGGAGGAATCTCCCGGACCGGTTACAATGAGCAGTTCTTC	CASSGGISRTGYNEQFF
TRBV7-9	TRBJ2-1	TRBD2	-	TGTGCCAGCAGCTCTCCCGGGACTAGTATCCATGAGCAGTTCTTC	CASSSPGTSIHEQFF
TRBV7-6	TRBJ2-7	-	-	TGTGCCAGCAGCCCCCGGACAGGGAGGGATCCCTACGAGCAGTACTTC	CASSPRTGRDPYEQYF
TRBV29-1	TRBJ2-2	-	-	TGCAGCGTTGAACCACAGGGGGGGACCGGGGAGCTGTTTTTT	CSVEPQGGTGELFF
TRBV14	TRBJ1-1	-	-	TGTGCCAGCAGCCAAAAGGGGGTTTCGAACACTGAAGCTTTCTTT	CASSQKGVSNTEAFF
TRBV14	TRBJ2-7	-	-	TGTGCCAGCAGTCAAAGAAGAACCTACGAGCAGTACTTC	CASSQRRTYEQYF
TRBV7-3	TRBJ2-5	TRBD2	once	TGTGCCAGCGCCGGGGGGTACCAAGAGACCCAGTACTTC	CASAGGYQETQYF
TRBV4-1	TRBJ1-2	TRBD1	-	TGCGCCAGCAGCCAACCACTGACAGGGCCTGCGGATGGCTACACCTTC	CASSQPLTGPADGYTF